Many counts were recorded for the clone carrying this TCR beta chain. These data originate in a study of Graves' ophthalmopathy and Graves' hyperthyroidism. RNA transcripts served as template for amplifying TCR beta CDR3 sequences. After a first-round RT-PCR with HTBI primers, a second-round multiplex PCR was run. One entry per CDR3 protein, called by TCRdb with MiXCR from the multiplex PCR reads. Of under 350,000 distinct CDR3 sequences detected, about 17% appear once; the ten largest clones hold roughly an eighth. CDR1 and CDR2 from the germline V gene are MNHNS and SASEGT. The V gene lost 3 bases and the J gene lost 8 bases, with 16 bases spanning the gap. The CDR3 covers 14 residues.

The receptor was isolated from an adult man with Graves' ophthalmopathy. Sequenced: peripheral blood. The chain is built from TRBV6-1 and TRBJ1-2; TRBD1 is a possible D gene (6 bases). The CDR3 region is CASSDADPTGGYTF. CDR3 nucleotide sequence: TGTGCCAGCAGTGATGCCGACCCTACAGGGGGCTACACCTTC.